This TCR beta chain was sequenced during a study of T cell responses to AZD1222 COVID-19 vaccine. Study-level findings and limits: Only after the peak T cell response were repertoires sampled. Spike-specific TCR breadth and depth grew following two AZD1222 doses. Regions left unmutated in variants are reportedly the target of nearly half of spike-specific TCRs. Spike regions recognized by vaccine-associated CD4 TCRs spanned the protein, led by 160-218 and 743-854.

Germline CDR1 SGHTA, CDR2 FQGTGA. The junction had 8 bases not matched to a gene; V was cut back by 4 bases and J by 4 bases. There are 15 residues in the CDR3. Generated by immunoSEQ multiplex PCR, the TCRdb table keeps only in-frame clones and is missing some. The sample has just under 90,000 clones, about 88% seen once. This clone was observed a handful of times. Its cognate antigen is unknown. V gene TRBV7-3 combines with J gene TRBJ1-2, with TRBD1 matching 8 bases. This TCR came from an adult who received the AZD1222 COVID-19 vaccine. This material consisted of peripheral blood, taken 28 days after the second AZD1222 dose. The CDR3 spells CASSSLGQALYGYTF. For the CDR3, the DNA is TGTGCCAGCAGCTCACTGGGACAGGCGCTCTATGGCTACACCTTC.